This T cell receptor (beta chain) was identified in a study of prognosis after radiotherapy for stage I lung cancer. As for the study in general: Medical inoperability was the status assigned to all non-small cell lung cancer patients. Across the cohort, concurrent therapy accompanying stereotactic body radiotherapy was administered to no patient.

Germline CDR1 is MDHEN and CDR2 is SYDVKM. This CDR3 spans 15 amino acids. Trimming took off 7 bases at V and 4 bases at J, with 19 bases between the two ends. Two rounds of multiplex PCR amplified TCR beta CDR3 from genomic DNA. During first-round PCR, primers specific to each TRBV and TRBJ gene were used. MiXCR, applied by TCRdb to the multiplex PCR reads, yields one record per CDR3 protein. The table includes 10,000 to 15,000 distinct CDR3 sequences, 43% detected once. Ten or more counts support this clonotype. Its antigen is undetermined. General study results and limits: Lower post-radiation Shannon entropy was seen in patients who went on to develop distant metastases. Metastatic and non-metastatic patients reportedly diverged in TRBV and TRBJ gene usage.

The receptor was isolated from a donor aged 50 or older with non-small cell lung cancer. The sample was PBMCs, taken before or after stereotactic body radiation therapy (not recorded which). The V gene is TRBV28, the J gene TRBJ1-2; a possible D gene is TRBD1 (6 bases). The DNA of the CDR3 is TGTGCCAGCACCCGGGGGGGGGCGCTTACCTATGGCTACACCTTC. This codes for CASTRGGALTYGYTF.